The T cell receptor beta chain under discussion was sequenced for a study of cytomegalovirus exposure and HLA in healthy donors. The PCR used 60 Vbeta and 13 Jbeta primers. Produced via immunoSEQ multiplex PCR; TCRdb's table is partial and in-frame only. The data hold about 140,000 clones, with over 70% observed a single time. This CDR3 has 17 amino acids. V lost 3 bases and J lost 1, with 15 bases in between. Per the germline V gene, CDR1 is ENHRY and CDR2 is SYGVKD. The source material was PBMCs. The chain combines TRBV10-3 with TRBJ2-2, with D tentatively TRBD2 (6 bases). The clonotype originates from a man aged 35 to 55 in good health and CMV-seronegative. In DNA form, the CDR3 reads TGTGCCATCAGTGATACTTCTAGCGCGGGGAACACCGGGGAGCTGTTTTTT. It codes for CAISDTSSAGNTGELFF.